This T cell receptor beta chain was profiled in a study of T cell responses to AZD1222 COVID-19 vaccine. In the study overall: Pooling covered second doses at about 4 or about 12 weeks. Study-level findings and limits: Clonal diversity was possibly underestimated, and the donors were mostly white British, with more females. Only 5 or 6 AZD1222 recipients were seropositive at baseline.

The repertoire was sequenced with immunoSEQ multiplex PCR; TCRdb's copy has only in-frame clones and lacks some. The sample carries roughly 150,000 clones, about nine tenths recorded once. In the case of this clone: Its specificity is unknown.

The source of this sequence is an adult in good health. The source was peripheral blood, collected on day 0 of AZD1222 vaccination.

CDR3 DNA sequence: TGTGCCACCACAGACGGACGTAATTCACCCCTCCACTTT. Its translation is CATTDGRNSPLHF. The chain uses TRBV5-8 and TRBJ1-6; D gene uncertain. This CDR3 is built from 13 residues. CDR1 is SGHTS, CDR2 YDEGEE, per germline. V lost 9 bases to trimming and J lost 6 bases, with 13 bases between them.